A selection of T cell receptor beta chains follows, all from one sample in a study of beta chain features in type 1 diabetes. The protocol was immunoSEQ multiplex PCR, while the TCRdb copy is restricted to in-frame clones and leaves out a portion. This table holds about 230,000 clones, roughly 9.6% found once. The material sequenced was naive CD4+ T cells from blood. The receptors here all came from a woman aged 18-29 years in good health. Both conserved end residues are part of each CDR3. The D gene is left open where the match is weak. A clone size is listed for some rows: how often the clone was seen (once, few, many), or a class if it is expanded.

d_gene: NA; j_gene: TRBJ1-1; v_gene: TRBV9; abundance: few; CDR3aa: CASSVAGVGTEAFF; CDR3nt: TGTGCCAGCAGCGTAGCAGGGGTTGGGACTGAAGCTTTCTTT
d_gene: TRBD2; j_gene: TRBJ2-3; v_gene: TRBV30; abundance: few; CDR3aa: CATAGADTQYF; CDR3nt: TGTGCCACAGCGGGAGCAGATACGCAGTATTTT
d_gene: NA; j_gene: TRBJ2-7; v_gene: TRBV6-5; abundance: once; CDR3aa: CASSSPTSGSYEQYF; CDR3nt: TGTGCCAGCAGTTCACCGACTAGTGGGTCCTACGAGCAGTACTTC
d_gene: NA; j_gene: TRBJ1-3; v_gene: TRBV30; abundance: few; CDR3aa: CAWSVGGAVGNTIYF; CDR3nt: TGTGCCTGGAGTGTAGGGGGGGCTGTTGGAAACACCATATATTTT
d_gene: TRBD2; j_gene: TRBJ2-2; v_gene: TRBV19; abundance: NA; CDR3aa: CASSILAGATGELFF; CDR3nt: TGTGCCAGTAGTATTCTAGCGGGAGCCACCGGGGAGCTGTTTTTT
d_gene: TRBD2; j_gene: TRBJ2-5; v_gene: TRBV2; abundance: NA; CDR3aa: CAKGGGTTKETQYF; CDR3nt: TGTGCCAAGGGAGGCGGGACTACAAAAGAGACCCAGTACTTC
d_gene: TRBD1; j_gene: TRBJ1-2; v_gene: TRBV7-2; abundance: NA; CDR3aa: CASSPTGGAINDYGYTF; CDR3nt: TGTGCCAGCAGCCCGACAGGGGGCGCGATAAATGACTATGGCTACACCTTC
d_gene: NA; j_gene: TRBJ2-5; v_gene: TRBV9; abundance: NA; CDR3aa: CASSAEETQYF; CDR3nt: TGTGCCAGCAGCGCAGAAGAGACCCAGTACTTC
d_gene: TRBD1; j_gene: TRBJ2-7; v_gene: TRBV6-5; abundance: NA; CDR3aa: CASSYRDRGGEQYF; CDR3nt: TGTGCCAGCAGTTACAGGGACAGGGGAGGCGAGCAGTACTTC
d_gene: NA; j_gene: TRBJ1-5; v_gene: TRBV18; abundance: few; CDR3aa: CASSLPTGPQHF; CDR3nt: TGTGCCAGCTCACTTCCGACGGGGCCCCAGCATTTT
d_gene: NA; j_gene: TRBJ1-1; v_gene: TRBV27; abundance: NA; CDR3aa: CASSFQGRPNPNTEAFF; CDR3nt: TGTGCCAGCAGTTTCCAGGGGCGCCCAAATCCGAACACTGAAGCTTTCTTT
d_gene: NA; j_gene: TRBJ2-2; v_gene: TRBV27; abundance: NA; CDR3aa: CASRKTEGWGTGELFF; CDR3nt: TGTGCCAGCCGCAAGACGGAGGGGTGGGGCACCGGGGAGCTGTTTTTT
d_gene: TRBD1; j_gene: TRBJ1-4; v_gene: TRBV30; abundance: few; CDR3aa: CAWSGRRDSHNEKLFF; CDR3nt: TGTGCCTGGAGCGGACGCCGGGACAGCCATAATGAAAAACTGTTTTTT
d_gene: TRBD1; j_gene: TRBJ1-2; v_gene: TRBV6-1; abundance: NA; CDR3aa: CASSENRQGRGYGYTF; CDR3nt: TGTGCCAGCAGTGAGAATAGACAGGGTCGTGGCTATGGCTACACCTTC
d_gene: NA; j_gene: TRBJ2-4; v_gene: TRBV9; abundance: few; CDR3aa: CASSGPSKNIQYF; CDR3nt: TGTGCCAGCAGCGGGCCTTCCAAAAACATTCAGTACTTC
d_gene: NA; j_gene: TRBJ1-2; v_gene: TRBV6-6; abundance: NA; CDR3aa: CASGLYRTKESYGYTF; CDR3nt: TGTGCCAGCGGACTCTATCGGACCAAGGAATCATATGGCTACACCTTC
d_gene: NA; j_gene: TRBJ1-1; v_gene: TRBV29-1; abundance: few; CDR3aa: CSVVGSADTEAFF; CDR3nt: TGCAGCGTTGTAGGAAGCGCGGACACTGAAGCTTTCTTT
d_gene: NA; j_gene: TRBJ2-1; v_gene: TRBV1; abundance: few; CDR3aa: CTSSQDWREGASYNEQFF; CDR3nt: TGCACCAGCAGCCAAGATTGGCGGGAGGGCGCATCCTACAATGAGCAGTTCTTC
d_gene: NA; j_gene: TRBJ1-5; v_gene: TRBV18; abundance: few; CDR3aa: CASSPDSRGNQPQHF; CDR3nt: TGTGCCAGCTCACCAGACAGCCGGGGCAATCAGCCCCAGCATTTT
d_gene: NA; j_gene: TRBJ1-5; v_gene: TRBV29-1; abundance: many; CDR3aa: CSVGDSNQPQHF; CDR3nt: TGCAGCGTGGGCGACAGCAATCAGCCCCAGCATTTT
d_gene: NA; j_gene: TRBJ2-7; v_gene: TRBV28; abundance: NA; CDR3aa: CASSFQYEQYF; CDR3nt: TGTGCCAGCAGTTTCCAATACGAGCAGTACTTC
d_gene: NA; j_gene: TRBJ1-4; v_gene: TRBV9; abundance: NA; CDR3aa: CASSVMGGNEKLFF; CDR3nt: TGTGCCAGCAGCGTAATGGGGGGGAATGAAAAACTGTTTTTT
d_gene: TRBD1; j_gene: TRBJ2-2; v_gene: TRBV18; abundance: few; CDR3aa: CASSDRVTGELFF; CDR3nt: TGTGCCAGCTCGGACAGGGTCACCGGGGAGCTGTTTTTT
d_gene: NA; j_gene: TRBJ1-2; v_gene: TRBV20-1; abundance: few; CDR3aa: CSATGQYGYTF; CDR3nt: TGCAGTGCGACGGGACAATATGGCTACACCTTC
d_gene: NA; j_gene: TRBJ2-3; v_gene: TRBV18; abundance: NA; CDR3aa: CASSPASDTQYF; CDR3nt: TGTGCCAGCTCACCGGCCAGTGATACGCAGTATTTT
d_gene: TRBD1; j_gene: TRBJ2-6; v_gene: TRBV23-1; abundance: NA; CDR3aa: CASSSPGQGTDGANVLTF; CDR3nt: TGCGCCAGCAGTAGTCCGGGACAGGGGACGGATGGGGCCAACGTCCTGACTTTC
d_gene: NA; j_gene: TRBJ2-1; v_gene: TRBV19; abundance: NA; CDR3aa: CASSIRPEQFF; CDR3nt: TGTGCCAGTAGTATCAGGCCTGAGCAGTTCTTC
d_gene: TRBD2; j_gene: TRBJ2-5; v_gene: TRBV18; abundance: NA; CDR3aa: CASSPSGRAGETQYF; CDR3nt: TGTGCCAGCTCACCCAGCGGGAGGGCCGGAGAGACCCAGTACTTC
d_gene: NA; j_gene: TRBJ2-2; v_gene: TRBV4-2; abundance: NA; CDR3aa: CASSQGSGTPNTGELFF; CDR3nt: TGTGCCAGCAGCCAAGGCTCCGGGACTCCGAACACCGGGGAGCTGTTTTTT
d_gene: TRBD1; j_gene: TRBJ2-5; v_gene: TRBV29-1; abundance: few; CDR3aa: CSVVRQGASKETQYF; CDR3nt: TGCAGCGTTGTACGACAGGGGGCGTCGAAAGAGACCCAGTACTTC
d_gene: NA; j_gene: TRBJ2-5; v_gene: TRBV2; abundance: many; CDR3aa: CASSPSSEETQYF; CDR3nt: TGTGCCAGCAGTCCCTCTAGCGAAGAGACCCAGTACTTC
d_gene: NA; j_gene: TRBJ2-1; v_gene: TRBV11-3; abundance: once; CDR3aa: CASSLDSLADEQFF; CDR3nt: TGTGCCAGCAGCTTAGACTCTTTAGCGGACGAGCAGTTCTTC
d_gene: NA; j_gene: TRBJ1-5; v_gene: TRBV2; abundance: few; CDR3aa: CASSESSQPQHF; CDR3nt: TGTGCCAGCAGTGAAAGCTCACAGCCCCAGCATTTT
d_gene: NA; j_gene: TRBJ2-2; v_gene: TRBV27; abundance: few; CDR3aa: CASRGDTGELFF; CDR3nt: TGTGCCAGCAGAGGGGACACCGGGGAGCTGTTTTTT
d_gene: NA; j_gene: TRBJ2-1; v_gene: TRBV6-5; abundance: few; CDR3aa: CASSKRASYNEQFF; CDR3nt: TGTGCCAGCAGTAAGCGGGCATCCTACAATGAGCAGTTCTTC
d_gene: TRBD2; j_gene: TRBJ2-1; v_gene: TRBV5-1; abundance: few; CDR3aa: CASSLVAGAYNEQFF; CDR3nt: TGCGCCAGCAGCTTGGTGGCGGGGGCCTACAATGAGCAGTTCTTC
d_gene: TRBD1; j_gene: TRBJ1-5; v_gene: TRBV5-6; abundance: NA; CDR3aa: CASHLGQGDQPQHF; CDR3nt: TGTGCCAGCCACCTTGGACAGGGAGATCAGCCCCAGCATTTT
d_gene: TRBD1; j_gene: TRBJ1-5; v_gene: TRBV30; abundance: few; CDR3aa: CAWEPGQGTYQPQHF; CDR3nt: TGTGCCTGGGAACCGGGACAGGGGACATATCAGCCCCAGCATTTT
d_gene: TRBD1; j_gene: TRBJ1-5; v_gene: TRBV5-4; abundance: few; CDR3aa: CASSLEPGGGQPQHF; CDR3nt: TGTGCCAGCAGCTTGGAACCAGGGGGAGGCCAGCCCCAGCATTTT
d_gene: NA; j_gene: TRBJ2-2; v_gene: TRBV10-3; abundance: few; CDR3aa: CAISEQGVSGELFF; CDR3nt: TGTGCCATCAGTGAACAGGGCGTCTCCGGGGAGCTGTTTTTT
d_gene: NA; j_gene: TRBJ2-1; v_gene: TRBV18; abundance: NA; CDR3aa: CASSQTASYNEQFF; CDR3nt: TGTGCCAGCTCACAGACAGCATCCTACAATGAGCAGTTCTTC
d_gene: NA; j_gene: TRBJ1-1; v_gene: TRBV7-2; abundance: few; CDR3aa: CASSLVGAQEAEAFF; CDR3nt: TGTGCCAGCAGCTTAGTAGGGGCCCAAGAGGCTGAAGCTTTCTTT
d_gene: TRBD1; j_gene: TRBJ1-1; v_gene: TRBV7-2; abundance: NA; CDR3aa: CASSLEGGHRGQNTEAFF; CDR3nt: TGTGCCAGCAGCTTAGAAGGGGGTCACAGGGGACAGAACACTGAAGCTTTCTTT
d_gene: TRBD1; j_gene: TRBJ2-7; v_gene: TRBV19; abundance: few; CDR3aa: CASSPRTGPYEQYF; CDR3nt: TGTGCCAGTAGTCCCCGGACAGGCCCCTACGAGCAGTACTTC
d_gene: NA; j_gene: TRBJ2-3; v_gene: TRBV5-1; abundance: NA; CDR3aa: CASTQGDTDTQYF; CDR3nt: TGCGCCAGCACACAGGGCGACACAGATACGCAGTATTTT